This T cell receptor (beta chain) was sequenced during a study of T cells in Graves' hyperthyroidism and ophthalmopathy. TCR beta CDR3 regions were amplified from RNA. First-round RT-PCR targeting the TCR CDR3 was performed with the HTBI primer set. From the multiplex PCR reads, TCRdb called clonotypes with MiXCR, one entry per CDR3 protein. The top ten hold around 21% of the sample, which has roughly 380,000 distinct CDR3 sequences, roughly 13% seen once. Germline lookup yields CDR1 MDHEN and CDR2 SYDVKM. V was trimmed by 4 bases and J by 3 bases, leaving 16 bases between them. The CDR3 loop spans 16 amino acids. This clonotype has at least ten counts.

The sequenced material came from blood. The chain combines TRBV28 with TRBJ1-5; TRBD1 is a possible D gene (5 bases). This clonotype originated in a man aged 25-40 years with Graves' hyperthyroidism that later progressed to Graves' ophthalmopathy. The CDR3 sequence: CASSWIGGTNNQPQHF. The CDR3 DNA sequence: TGTGCCAGCAGTTGGATTGGGGGGACGAACAATCAGCCCCAGCATTTT.